The source of this TCR beta chain is a study of OX40 agonist ivuxolimab in advanced cancers. The data were produced by immunoSEQ multiplex PCR, yet TCRdb's version contains in-frame clones alone and is incomplete. The sample records about 84,000 clones, roughly 87% being singletons. This CDR3 spans 14 amino acids. The germline CDR1 and CDR2 sequences are SGHTA and FQGNSA. V was trimmed by 0 bases and J by 2 bases, leaving 5 bases between them. The receptor was derived from an adult with an advanced solid tumor such as melanoma, head and neck, liver or kidney cancer. The sample consisted of CD4+ or CD8+ T cells sorted from blood, taken in a trial of the OX40 agonist ivuxolimab. The chain joins TRBV7-2 to TRBJ2-1; possible D gene TRBD2, 5 bases. CDR3 amino acids: CASSLAGTYNEQFF. The CDR3 DNA reads as TGTGCCAGCAGCTTAGCCGGGACCTACAATGAGCAGTTCTTC.